This entry is about one TCR beta chain. Its specificity is unknown. This sample is part of a study of cytomegalovirus exposure and HLA in healthy donors. Study as a whole: Genotyping of 400 or so donors showed that about 83% belonged to the Caucasian-associated ancestry cluster.

The study ran its PCR with 60 Vbeta and 13 Jbeta primers. Profiled with immunoSEQ multiplex PCR; TCRdb holds only in-frame clones, not every one. This table has approximately 150,000 clones, roughly 78% appearing once. Study-wide results and limits: Reports described diagnosis of cytomegalovirus status by the classifier as highly specific and sensitive.

The V gene end was trimmed by 4 bases and the J gene end by 7 bases; junction bases not matched to a gene: 7. The germline CDR1 and CDR2 sequences are SGDLS and YYNGEE. The CDR3 consists of 14 residues. This TCR was recovered from a woman between 50 and 59 years old in good health and CMV-seropositive. Input material: PBMCs. V gene TRBV9 combines with J gene TRBJ1-2, with TRBD1 identical over 10 bases. Written as DNA, the CDR3 is TGTGCCAGCAGCTCTTTCCGGACAGGGGGTGGCTACACCTTC. Protein: CASSSFRTGGGYTF.